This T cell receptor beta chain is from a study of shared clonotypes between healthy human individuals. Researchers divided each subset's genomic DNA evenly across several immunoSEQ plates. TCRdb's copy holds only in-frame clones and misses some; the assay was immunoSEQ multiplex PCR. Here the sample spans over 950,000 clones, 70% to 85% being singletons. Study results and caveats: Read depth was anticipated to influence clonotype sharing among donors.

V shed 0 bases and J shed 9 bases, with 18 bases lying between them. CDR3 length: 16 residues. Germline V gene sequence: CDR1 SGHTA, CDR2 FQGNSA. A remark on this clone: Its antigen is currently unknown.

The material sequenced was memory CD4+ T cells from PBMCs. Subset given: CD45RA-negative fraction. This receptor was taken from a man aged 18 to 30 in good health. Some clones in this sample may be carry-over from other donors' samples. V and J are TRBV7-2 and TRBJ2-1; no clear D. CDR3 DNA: TGTGCCAGCAGCTTAGCCGGTAGTCCCCCCCCTCCTGAGCAGTTCTTC. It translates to CASSLAGSPPPPEQFF. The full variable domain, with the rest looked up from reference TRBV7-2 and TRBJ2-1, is GAGVSQSPSNKVTEKGKDVELRCDPISGHTALYWYRQSLGQGLEFLIYFQGNSAPDKSGLPSDRFSAERTGGSVSTLTIQRTQQEDSAVYLCASSLAGSPPPPEQFFGPGTRLTVL.